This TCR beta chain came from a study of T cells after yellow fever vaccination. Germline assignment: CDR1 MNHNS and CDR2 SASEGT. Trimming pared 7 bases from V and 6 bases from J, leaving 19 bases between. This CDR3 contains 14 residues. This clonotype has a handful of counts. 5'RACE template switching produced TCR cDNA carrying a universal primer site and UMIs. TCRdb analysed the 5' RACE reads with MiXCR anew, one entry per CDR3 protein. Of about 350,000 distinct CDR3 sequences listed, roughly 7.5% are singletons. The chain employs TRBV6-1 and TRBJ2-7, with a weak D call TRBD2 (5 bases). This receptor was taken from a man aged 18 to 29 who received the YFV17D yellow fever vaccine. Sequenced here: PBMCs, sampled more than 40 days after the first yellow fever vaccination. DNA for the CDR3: TGTGCCAGCACCTGGGGAGATACCTCTAGCGAGCAGTACTTC. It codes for CASTWGDTSSEQYF.